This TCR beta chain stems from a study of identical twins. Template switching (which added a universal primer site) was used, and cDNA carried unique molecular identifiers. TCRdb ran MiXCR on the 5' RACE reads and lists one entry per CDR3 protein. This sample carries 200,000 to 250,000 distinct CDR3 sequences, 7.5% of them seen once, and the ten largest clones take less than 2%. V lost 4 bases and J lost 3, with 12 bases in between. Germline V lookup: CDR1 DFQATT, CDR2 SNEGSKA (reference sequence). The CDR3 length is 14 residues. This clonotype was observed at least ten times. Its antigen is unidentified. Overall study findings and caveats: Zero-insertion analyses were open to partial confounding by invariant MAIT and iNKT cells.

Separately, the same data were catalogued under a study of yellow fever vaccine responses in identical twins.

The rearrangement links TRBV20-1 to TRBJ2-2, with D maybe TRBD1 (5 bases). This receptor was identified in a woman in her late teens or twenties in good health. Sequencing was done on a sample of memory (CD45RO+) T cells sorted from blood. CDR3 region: CSAKRQRYTGELFF. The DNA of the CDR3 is TGCAGTGCTAAACGACAGCGATACACCGGGGAGCTGTTTTTT.